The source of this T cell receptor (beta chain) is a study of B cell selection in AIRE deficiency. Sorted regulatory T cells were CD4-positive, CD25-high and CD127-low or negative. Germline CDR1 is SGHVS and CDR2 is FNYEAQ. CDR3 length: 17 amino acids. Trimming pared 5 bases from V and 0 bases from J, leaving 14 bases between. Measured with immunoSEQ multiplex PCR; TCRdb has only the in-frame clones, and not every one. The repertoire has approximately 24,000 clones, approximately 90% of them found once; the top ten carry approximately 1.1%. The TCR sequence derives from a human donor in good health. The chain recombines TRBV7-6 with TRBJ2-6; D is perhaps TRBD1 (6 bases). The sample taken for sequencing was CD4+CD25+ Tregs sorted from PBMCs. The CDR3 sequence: CASSPDRLPSGANVLTF. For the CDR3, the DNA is TGTGCCAGCAGCCCTGACAGGTTGCCCTCTGGGGCCAACGTCCTGACTTTC.